This T cell receptor beta chain emerged from a study of cytomegalovirus exposure and HLA in healthy donors (dated by TCRdb to 2015 to 2018). Turning to the overall study: In an earlier analysis of around 540 of the donors, 250 to 300 Gb of sequence data and approximately 120 million unique TCR beta sequences from about 179 million T cells were reported. An early release covering roughly 640 HLA-typed donors comprised approximately 300 gigabases of sequencing data and tens of millions of unique TCR sequences. Among the roughly 370 genotyped donors, around 79% belonged to the genetic ancestry cluster associated with self-reported Caucasian donors. The aim of the study was to test whether cataloging public T cell receptors could identify signatures of past pathogen exposure. The study profiled the T cell repertoires of under 850 subjects by immunosequencing and related them to cytomegalovirus serostatus. In addition to the first cohort of around 670 subjects, a separate validation cohort of 100 to 150 different subjects was used. The study combined high-throughput TCR immunosequencing, statistical association of individual TCRs with disease status, and machine learning to predict cytomegalovirus infection status. To study patterns of TCR occurrence, a later analysis re-analyzed previously published TCR beta repertoires from around 670 donors and added high-resolution HLA genotyping. Rather than drawing on any new phenotypic data, the later analysis identified candidate immune exposures from TCR beta sequences and the way those sequences occurred across donors. An earlier analysis of fewer than 700 of the donors applied high-throughput TCR beta sequencing to assess whether each TCR beta V gene segment acted as functional or pseudogenic. Donor age, sex, ethnicity and CMV serostatus were collected together with the repertoire data. In a later genetic analysis, genome-wide SNP genotypes for about three fifths of the 666 donors were used, and that subset was treated as a discovery cohort. Every repertoire in the discovery cohort had been generated on one and the same sequencing platform. HLA typing covered class I and class II loci at four-digit resolution. The number of donors typed differed by locus, with about 629-630 for A, B, C, DRB1 and DQB1, around 560 for DQA1, 606 for DPA1, and over 400 for DPB1. Five DR-DQ haplotypes were treated as single units for association and clustering because of strong linkage in the cohort. Among 300 to 450 genotyped donors of the cohort, an average of around 240,000 unique TCR beta nucleotide sequences were sequenced per donor, 15% to 20% of them non-productive. Paper-wide results and their limitations: Roughly uniform sequencing depth across donors was assumed in presence/absence analyses, although this assumption may not hold. Strong co-occurrence of HLA alleles, especially DR and DQ, made assigning TCR associations to individual alleles difficult. Correlated functional status among segregating V segments might reflect linkage disequilibrium, but an unknown experimental factor could not be ruled out. In this cohort, only TCR beta chains were sequenced, and detectable features were limited by the absence of alpha or paired-chain data. The study listed approximately 160 TCR beta chains as associated with cytomegalovirus. A cluster of highly shared sequence variants was judged likely to be a technical artifact of the sequencing pipeline. HLA typing was unavailable for some donors at each locus, so association tests used only the typed subset. The authors suggested that the approach could potentially be generalized to other disease states and immunological phenotypes. A later analysis reported that several top co-occurrence clusters appeared linked to parvovirus B19, influenza, CMV and Epstein-Barr virus. In both the original and validation cohorts, the classifier was reported to diagnose cytomegalovirus status with high specificity and sensitivity. According to a later analysis, TCR association rates differed among HLA loci, with DRB1 alleles showing the most associated TCRs and HLA-C alleles showing the fewest. CMV serostatus was the only immune exposure information available for the cohort. A few of the identified cytomegalovirus-associated TCR beta chains were confirmed in vitro to be specific for cytomegalovirus antigens. In an earlier analysis of some 500 of the donors, most TCR beta V segments appeared in productive rearrangements about 87% or about 30% of the time, broadly matching IMGT annotations. Because counts were too low, some 17 rarely observed V segments, including chromosome 9 orphons, were left out of the earlier analysis of 500 to 650 of the donors. A later analysis found that HLA-associated TCR beta chains were more clonally expanded and had lower generation probabilities than equally common non-associated chains. Compared with the approximately 600-donor mean, donors in an Asian-associated ancestry cluster had fewer N-insertions in productive TCRs, according to a later genetic analysis. Most TCR sequences were seen in very few donors, while some public TCRs were found in many individuals. Some IMGT-functional V segments, including TRBV6-2 and TRBV6-3, could not be distinguished by the 87-base-pair reads and were therefore excluded. Most CMV-associated TCR beta chains appeared to be HLA-restricted in a later analysis, and the HLA associations seemed to be driven largely by CMV exposure. A further reported finding was that TCR beta sequences accurately predicted the HLA-A and HLA-B alleles for most subjects in the first cohort. In a later genetic analysis, a missense DCLRE1C variant was associated with V-gene and J-gene trimming of TCR beta chains, and the association was replicated in an independent cohort. At a false discovery rate of 0.05, a later analysis linked about 17,000 TCR beta sequences to specific HLA alleles.

The library was generated by the immunoSEQ multiplex PCR assay. For the multiplex PCR, a mixture combining 60 forward primers for TCR Vbeta segments and 13 reverse primers for TCR Jbeta segments was used. A multiplex PCR assay on genomic DNA amplified the CDR3 region of rearranged TCR beta genes. The Illumina HiSeq System was used to sequence the amplified TCR beta libraries as 87-base-pair reads. As for the original processing: A later analysis counted 65 million to 90 million unique TCR beta chains across the 666 repertoires, and some 12 million of these chains were shared by at least two donors. To remove PCR and sequencing errors, raw reads were error-corrected and collapsed into unique sequences using a nearest-neighbor algorithm that merged closely related sequences. To assign V, D and J gene segments, CDR3 sequences were aligned to IMGT reference sequences. For a sequence to be retained, a match of at least six nucleotides was required to both a V gene segment and a J gene segment. A rearrangement was called productive if the CDR3 had no stop codons and remained in frame with V and J, and every other rearrangement was called non-productive. Following IMGT convention, CDR3 was defined as the stretch from the second conserved V-encoded cysteine up to the conserved J-encoded phenylalanine. The earlier analysis of about 590 of the donors excluded sequences that lacked an unambiguous match to a single V gene segment. An earlier analysis of 587 of the donors classified V segments as functional when productive rearrangements were above 56.7% and as segregating when the standard deviation between donors was above 5%. A statistical classification framework was built to diagnose cytomegalovirus status from the catalog of TCR beta chain sequences. In a later analysis, V and J genes were assigned by comparing TCR nucleotide sequences against IMGT/GENE-DB human TR gene sequences. A later analysis assigned CDR3 sequences and most-parsimonious VDJ recombination scenarios with the TCRdist pipeline. In a later analysis, each TCR beta chain was defined by its CDR3 amino acid sequence together with its V-gene family, and reads without a unique V-gene family were excluded. A later analysis removed 450 to 600 highly shared, low-generation-probability nucleotide sequences to deal with suspected cross-contamination and a sequencing artifact. In a later analysis, a clonal expansion index was calculated for each public chain from normalized within-repertoire ranks of inferred template counts. In a later analysis, generation probabilities were computed with a VDJ recombination model fitted to out-of-frame rearrangements, and the resulting probabilities were checked against IGoR. In a later analysis, TCR-TCR, TCR-HLA and TCR-CMV co-occurrence was scored with hypergeometric tests, and a repertoire-size bias correction was applied to TCR pairs. To estimate false discovery rates, a later analysis permuted the HLA or CMV assignments 20 times. In a later analysis, co-occurring TCRs were grouped using DBSCAN, with TCRdist sequence similarity added in when clustering inside HLA-allele-positive subsets. Repertoires with fewer than 30,000 or more than 120,000 public chains, plus five repertoires with anomalous nucleotide sharing, were excluded from co-occurrence clustering. TCRdb re-hosts the immuneACCESS table, in-frame sequences only. Its copies lack some clones; in the studies checked, an unresolved V gene accounts for under half of them, and the cause for the rest is not known. That table is the source of V, J and clone size, and D and trimming were worked out from the DNA. The sample profile shows over 150,000 clones; 80% to 90% of them were found once. The ten top clones hold less than 15% of the sample.

In total, roughly 710 healthy bone marrow donors made up the cohort. All cohort members were sampled while nominally healthy, although unrecorded immune exposures were likely present. The donor tested CMV seronegative, placing the donor among the roughly 340 seronegative members of the cohort. A peripheral blood sample was collected from each donor, and TCR beta sequencing was performed on peripheral blood mononuclear cells. The Qiagen DNeasy Blood Extraction Kit was used to extract genomic DNA from the blood cell samples. Clipping removes 4 bases from V and 0 bases from J, with 6 as the unmatched junction base count. Reading from cysteine to phenylalanine, the CDR3 counts 16 amino acids. CDR3 DNA is the only sequence kept; it has 48 bases, read in frame from the first base. From a lookup of the germline V gene (reference sequence), CDR1 and CDR2 are SEHNR and FQNEAQ. In the case of this clone: This clone's antigen is unknown. Per-base quality was not reported, and no clone a single base away is much larger than it.

The receptor chain draws on TRBV7-9 and TRBJ2-7, and 10 junctional nucleotides match TRBD2. This TCR derives from a woman aged 45-65 years in good health and CMV-seronegative. Specimen: PBMCs. The CDR3 region has the sequence CASSWLAGGVSYEQYF. The DNA reads as follows: TGTGCCAGCAGCTGGTTAGCGGGAGGTGTCTCCTACGAGCAGTACTTC.